This T cell receptor (beta chain) was observed in a study of spatial heterogeneity in lung cancer (dated by TCRdb to between 2018 and 2020). Regarding the research as a whole: The donors were 65 to 85 patients from the lung TRACERx cohort who had early-stage, untreated non-small cell lung cancer. Beta-chain transcripts were consistently detected in greater numbers than alpha-chain transcripts, which likely reflects a higher abundance of beta-chain transcripts. In the raw uncorrected reads, each unique combination of TCR and UMI appeared more than ten times on average. The study linked features of the TCR repertoire to counts of nonsynonymous mutations, which were determined by whole-exome sequencing of tumor tissue. In non-small cell lung cancer, the study quantitatively compared TCR alpha and beta repertoires across several tumor regions, matched nontumor lung, and blood. Follow-up PBMC samples were sequenced whenever available, with the median time to follow-up being 2 to 3 years after resection. Both alpha and beta chains were TCR-sequenced in samples taken at surgery, namely 220 tumor regions, roughly 64 matched nontumor lung samples and 55 to 60 PBMC samples.

Results the study describes overall, beyond this receptor: Ubiquitous expanded tumor TCRs were found in blood more often at tumor resection than at routine follow-up. Confirming at a functional level the hypothesis that regional TCRs recognize regional mutations was considered to require additional single-cell paired TCR alpha and beta sequencing. Only 11 to 15 patients were included in the comparisons of baseline and follow-up blood repertoires.

This clonotype appeared many times. It has no known antigen specificity. No base-level quality is on record; no much larger clone is a single base apart. Preparation of the library involved 5' RACE. For sequencing, a NextSeq 500 was employed. To allow correction of PCR and sequencing errors, the TCR library protocol tagged every TCR cDNA molecule with a unique molecular identifier. Concerning the study's data processing: Decombinator tools were used for TCR identification, UMI-based error correction and CDR3 extraction. Expanded TCRs were defined as those above a frequency of 2 per 1,000, corresponding to the top 1% of the tumor frequency distribution. Rényi diversity was computed with the R vegan package after subsampling each repertoire 100 times to 5,000 TCRs. CDR3 similarity networks were constructed using string-kernel similarity of amino acid triplets, with links drawn between CDR3s whose pairwise similarity was above 0.82. TCRdb ran its own pipeline on the public reads, namely fastp trimming at Q25 and MiXCR clone calling, and kept in-frame beta chains. Each entry merges the rows of one CDR3 protein and shows their most common DNA and genes. TCRdb assigned the V and J calls; the authors' analysis was not used. The table for this sample lists 45,000 to 50,000 distinct CDR3 sequences; roughly 10% of them were counted only once. Roughly 32% of the sample belongs to the ten largest clones.

The sample's time point label is to be understood as: blood at routine non-recurrence follow-up after resection. Without any cell sorting, TCR sequencing was performed on whole RNA extracted either from tumor and nontumor lung tissue or from cryopreserved PBMC samples. Only patients for whom sufficient RNA was available from at least two tumor regions were selected for TCR sequencing. The germline V gene gives CDR1 as SGHDT and CDR2 as YYEEEE. The CDR3 covers 13 residues, taking in both the cysteine and the phenylalanine. Solely the CDR3 DNA is kept, with 39 bases framed from the first base. V is pared back by 6 bases and J by 4 bases, with 13 bases lying between the germline termini.

Specimen: PBMCs, collected at follow-up. The source is a male donor with early-stage non-small cell lung cancer. The chain links TRBV5-6 with TRBJ1-2; the D gene assignment is ambiguous. The sequenced DNA is TGTGCCAGCACCTTAGGAGTCTTCTATGGCTACACCTTC. The translation is CASTLGVFYGYTF.